This T cell receptor (beta chain) was sequenced for a study of T cell responses to AZD1222 COVID-19 vaccine. The V gene lost 1 base and the J gene lost 5 bases, with 8 bases spanning the gap. The CDR3 totals 13 residues. Germline V lookup: CDR1 SGHDN, CDR2 FVKESK. Some clones are missing from TCRdb's copy, which holds only in-frame ones; the method was immunoSEQ multiplex PCR. This sample has around 140,000 clones, with more than 85% found just once. This chain connects TRBV14 to TRBJ2-5; tentative D call: TRBD1 (5 bases). The clonotype was recovered from an adult in good health. Source: peripheral blood, taken on day 0 of AZD1222 vaccination. The CDR3 bases are TGTGCCAGCAGCCAAGGGGGCTGGGAGACCCAGTACTTC. This encodes CASSQGGWETQYF.